Included here is one T cell receptor (beta chain) sequence, with context. Assay: immunoSEQ multiplex PCR; the TCRdb copy retains only in-frame clones and omits some. Counted here are roughly 90,000 clones, 80% to 95% occurring once; the ten biggest clones make up under 0.3%. These data originate in a study of technical replicates of blood from a handful of donors. Sequencing was done on a sample of T cells isolated from PBMCs. The clonotype originates from a human donor in good health.

The CDR3 loop is CASRAGTSYEQYF. The CDR3, as DNA: TGTGCCAGCAGGGCGGGGACGAGCTACGAGCAGTACTTC. The genes are TRBV6-1 and TRBJ2-7, with D perhaps TRBD2 (6 bases). This CDR3 has 13 amino acids. V shed 6 bases and J shed 3 bases, with 12 bases lying between them. Germline-derived CDR1 and CDR2 are MNHNS and SASEGT.